Below are 9 T cell receptor beta chains sequenced from a single sample in a study of preoperative IRX-2 immunotherapy in early breast cancer. Treatment here: preoperative locoregional IRX-2 cytokine immunotherapy. Generated by immunoSEQ multiplex PCR, the TCRdb table keeps only in-frame clones and is missing some. The sample holds over 60,000 clones, approximately 95% seen once. This specimen was collected from a patient treated with IRX-2 immunotherapy. Every receptor here comes from a human donor with breast cancer.

The gene calls are TRBV2 and TRBJ2-5, with D unclear. Matching the DNA end better, TRBJ2-7 makes the J call doubtful. The CDR3 has 14 amino acids. CDR1 and CDR2 (germline): SNHLY, FYNNEI. CDR3 DNA sequence: TGTGCCAGCAGGTCCCTACGGAACACCTACGAGCAGTACTTC. This codes for CASRSLRNTYEQYF.

J is TRBJ2-2 and V is TRBV27, with D tentatively TRBD2 (6 bases). The CDR3 runs 14 residues. In germline, CDR1 is MNHEY, CDR2 SMNVEV (reference sequence). The V end was cut by 10 bases, the J end by 0 bases, with 12 bases between. The CDR3 DNA follows: TGTGCCACCTGGGGGGTCCCGAACACCGGGGAGCTGTTTTTT. Protein: CATWGVPNTGELFF.

The rearrangement links TRBV18 to TRBJ2-3, with D perhaps being TRBD1 or TRBD2 (5 bases each). Germline assignment: CDR1 KGHSH and CDR2 LQKENI. V dropped 4 bases and J dropped 2 bases, with 10 bases sitting between them. The CDR3 extends over 14 amino acids. This CDR3 reads CASSRGTLTDTQYF. CDR3 nucleotides: TGTGCCAGCTCACGGGGGACCCTCACAGATACGCAGTATTTT.

The chain employs TRBV7-2 and TRBJ2-1; TRBD1 agrees at 7 bases. This CDR3 contains 16 residues. After removal of 1 base from V and 1 base from J, the junction contained 4 bases not matched to a gene. CDR1 SGHTA and CDR2 FQGNSA come from the germline V gene. CDR3 residues: CASSLETGKSYNEQFF. CDR3 in DNA: TGTGCCAGCAGCTTAGAGACAGGGAAATCCTACAATGAGCAGTTCTTC.

DNA of the CDR3: TGTGCCAGCAGGGACACATTGGATGAAAAACTGTTTTTT. This codes for CASRDTLDEKLFF. The chain joins TRBV28 to TRBJ1-4; D is possibly TRBD1 (5 bases). The CDR3 length is 13 residues. V was trimmed by 6 bases and J by 6 bases, leaving 11 bases between them. Germline CDR1 reads MDHEN; CDR2 reads SYDVKM.

The CDR3 bases are TGTGCCAGCAGTTCGACAGGGGCGATTTACAATGAGCAGTTCTTC. This sequence encodes CASSSTGAIYNEQFF. This rearrangement joins TRBV27 to TRBJ2-1; 8 bases map to TRBD1. V was pared by 4 bases and J by 4 bases, with 6 bases of the junction left unmatched. This CDR3 region has 15 residues. Germline V CDR1 and CDR2: MNHEY, SMNVEV (reference sequence).

The chain combines TRBV18 with TRBJ2-5; D is perhaps TRBD2 (5 bases). The CDR3 contains 12 residues. Trimming shortened V by 6 bases and J by 3 bases, and 8 bases separated the two germline ends. Germline lookup yields CDR1 KGHSH and CDR2 LQKENI. Here the CDR3 reads CASSREEETQYF. For the CDR3, the DNA is TGTGCCAGCTCCCGGGAAGAAGAGACCCAGTACTTC.

The chain carries TRBV10-2 and TRBJ2-1, with TRBD1 identical over 7 bases. This CDR3 contains 15 residues. V shed 4 bases and J 9 bases; nucleotides not matched to a gene: 12. Germline assignment: CDR1 WSHSY and CDR2 SAAADI. The CDR3 protein is CASSVEGAGIGEQFF. The CDR3 coding sequence is TGCGCCAGCAGTGTCGAGGGGGCCGGCATCGGTGAGCAGTTCTTC.

The chain couples TRBV27 to TRBJ1-5; 8 positions match TRBD1. The CDR3 is 17 residues long. Germline CDR1 reads MNHEY; CDR2 reads SMNVEV (reference sequence). The V gene end was trimmed by 5 bases and the J gene end by 1 base; junction bases not matched to a gene: 10. In DNA form, the CDR3 reads TGTGCCAGCAGTCCTGGAGGAAACAGGGGGAGCAATCAGCCCCAGCATTTT. It yields the protein CASSPGGNRGSNQPQHF.